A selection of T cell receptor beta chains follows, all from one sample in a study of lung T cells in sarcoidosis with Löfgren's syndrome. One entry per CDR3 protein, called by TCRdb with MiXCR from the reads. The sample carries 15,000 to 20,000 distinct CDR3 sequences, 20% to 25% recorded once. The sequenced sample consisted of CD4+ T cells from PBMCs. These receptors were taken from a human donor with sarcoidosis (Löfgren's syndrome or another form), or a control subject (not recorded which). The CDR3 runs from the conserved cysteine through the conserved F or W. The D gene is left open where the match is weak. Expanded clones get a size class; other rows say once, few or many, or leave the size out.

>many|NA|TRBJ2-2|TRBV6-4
TGTGCCAGCAAAGCCGGGAACACCGGGGAGCTGTTTTTT
CASKAGNTGELFF
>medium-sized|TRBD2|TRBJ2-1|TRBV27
TGTGCCAGCAATCCTACTAGCGGTGTCTTTGGCAATGAGCAGTTCTTC
CASNPTSGVFGNEQFF
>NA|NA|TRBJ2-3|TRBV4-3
TGCGCCAGCAGCCAAGAATGGGCAGGACGCACAGATACGCAGTATTTT
CASSQEWAGRTDTQYF
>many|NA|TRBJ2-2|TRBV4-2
TGTGCCAGCAGCCAAGACCTCCGACTCGGGGAGCTGTTTTTT
CASSQDLRLGELFF
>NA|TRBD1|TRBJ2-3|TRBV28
TGTGCCAGCAGTTTGACAGGGGGCGCAGATACGCTGTACTTT
CASSLTGGADTLYF
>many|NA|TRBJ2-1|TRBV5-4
TGTGCCAGCAGCCCTGAAGCGGGCAAAGTGGGAAATGAGCAGTTCTTC
CASSPEAGKVGNEQFF
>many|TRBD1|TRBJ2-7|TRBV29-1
TGCAGCGTAGGACAGGGGGAGATGTACGAGCAGTACTTC
CSVGQGEMYEQYF
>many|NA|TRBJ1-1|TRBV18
TGTGCCAGCTCACCGAAGAACGAAGCTTTCTTT
CASSPKNEAFF
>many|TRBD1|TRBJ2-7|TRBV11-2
TGTGCCAGCAGCCCGATCACCCGTCCTCAGGGGGCCTCCTACGAGCAGTACTTC
CASSPITRPQGASYEQYF
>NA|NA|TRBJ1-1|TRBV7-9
TGTGCCAGCAGCTTAGGGGAGGACTGGGTGAACACTGAAGCTTTCTTT
CASSLGEDWVNTEAFF
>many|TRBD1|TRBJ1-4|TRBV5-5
TGTGCCAGCAGCCCTGGACAGGGGAATGAAAAACTGTTTTTT
CASSPGQGNEKLFF
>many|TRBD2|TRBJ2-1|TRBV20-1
TGCAGTGCTACCTCTAGCGGGGCCAATGAGCAGTTCTTC
CSATSSGANEQFF
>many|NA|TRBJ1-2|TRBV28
TGTGCCAGCAGTTTATTAGAGGGGCCCAACTATGGCTACACCTTC
CASSLLEGPNYGYTF
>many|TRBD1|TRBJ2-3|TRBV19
TGTGCCAGTAGTATGACCGCCGGGACAGGGCAGATAGATACGCAGTATTTT
CASSMTAGTGQIDTQYF
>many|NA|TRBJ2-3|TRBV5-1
TGCGCCAGCAGCTTAGGTCACTCGGCAGATACGCAGTATTTT
CASSLGHSADTQYF
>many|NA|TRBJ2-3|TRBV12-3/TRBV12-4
TGTGCCAGCAGTTCAAGGGGAATCGGGAGCCGATCGGGTCCAGATACGCAGTATTTT
CASSSRGIGSRSGPDTQYF
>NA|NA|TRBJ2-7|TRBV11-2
TGTGCCAGCAGCTTCGACAGAGAAGCCTACGAGCAGTACTTC
CASSFDREAYEQYF
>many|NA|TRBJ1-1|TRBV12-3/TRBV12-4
TGTGCCAGCAGTTTAGCAGAATTGAACACTGAAGCTTTCTTT
CASSLAELNTEAFF
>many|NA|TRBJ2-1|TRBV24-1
TGTGCCACCAGTGATCACAGAGGCTCCTACAATGAGCAGTTCTTC
CATSDHRGSYNEQFF
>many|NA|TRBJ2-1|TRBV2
TGTGCCAGCAGTGAAAGACTCTTCCCCTACAATGAGCAGTTCTTC
CASSERLFPYNEQFF
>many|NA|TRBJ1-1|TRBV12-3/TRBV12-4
TGTGCCAGCAGTCGTGTGCAGAACACTGAAGCTTTCTTT
CASSRVQNTEAFF
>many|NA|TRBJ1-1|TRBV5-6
TGTGCCAGCAGCTTGTATACAGTATCTAGGGACACTGAAGCTTTCTTT
CASSLYTVSRDTEAFF